The 30 T cell receptor beta chains below all came from one sample that was sequenced in a study of human T cells and chemical hapten exposure (dated by TCRdb to the early 2020s). Libraries came from RACE. The instrument was a NextSeq 500. In-frame beta chains were kept once TCRdb had trimmed the public reads at Q25 with fastp and called clones with MiXCR. Records with the same CDR3 protein are collapsed into one entry carrying the most frequent genes and DNA. This sample has about 93,000 distinct CDR3 sequences in its table, and around 7.9% of those were observed once. The top ten constitute roughly 2.6% of the sample. The intended sense of this specimen's time point label: pre-sensitization, week 0. In the paper's terms, the treatment or condition label means: therapeutic diphenylcyclopropenone sensitization with weekly scalp DPC. The source material was whole blood, sampled in connection with sensitization to the hapten diphenylcyclopropenone (DPC). Receptors originate from a man in his forties with alopecia areata. Some clones in this sample may be carry-over from other donors' samples.

This clonotype was observed at least ten times. This chain uses TRBV7-2 with TRBJ2-5; 8 bases fit TRBD1. CDR1 and CDR2 (germline): SGHTA, FQGNSA. V lost 5 bases to trimming and J lost 2 bases; unmatched junction nucleotides: 13. The CDR3 totals 17 residues. The CDR3 loop reads CASSRAAGTGGQETQYF. In DNA form, the CDR3 reads TGTGCCAGCAGCCGTGCCGCCGGGACAGGAGGTCAAGAGACCCAGTACTTC.

This clonotype has a handful of counts. CDR3 DNA sequence: TGTGCCAGCAGCTTAACGGGTGTGGGCACAGATACGCAGTATTTT. Translated, it gives CASSLTGVGTDTQYF. V and J are TRBV7-3 and TRBJ2-3; D ambiguous. V was trimmed by 0 bases and J by 1 base, leaving 8 bases between them. Germline assignment: CDR1 SGHTA and CDR2 FQGTGA. The CDR3 is 15 residues long.

This chain links TRBV15 with TRBJ1-2; tentatively, D is TRBD1 (5 bases). Germline V gene sequence: CDR1 LNHNV, CDR2 YYDKDF (reference sequence). The ends were cut back, 5 bases at V and 8 bases at J, with 18 bases in the middle. The CDR3 runs to 14 residues. This chain's CDR3 is CATSLAWQGRGYTF. The CDR3 DNA reads as TGTGCCACCAGCCTAGCGTGGCAGGGTAGGGGCTACACCTTC.

A few counts support this clonotype. The CDR3 DNA reads TGTGCCAGCAGCCAGACTAGCGGGGGCCTTCGGCCCTACAATGAGCAGTTCTTC. This sequence encodes CASSQTSGGLRPYNEQFF. The V call is TRBV7-9, the J call TRBJ2-1, with 12 bases matching TRBD2. The CDR3 contains 18 residues. Unmatched junction bases numbered 10, after V lost 5 bases and J lost 2 bases. Germline CDR1 reads SEHNR; CDR2 reads FQNEAQ (reference sequence).

The chain carries TRBV4-1 and TRBJ2-3; perhaps TRBD2 as D (5 bases). V lost 4 bases and J lost 2, with 13 bases in between. Germline CDR1 and CDR2: MGHRA and YSYEKL. The CDR3 contains 15 residues. The DNA of the CDR3 is TGCGCCAGCAGCCGCGGCGTAGCGCCCACAGATACGCAGTATTTT. Its protein is CASSRGVAPTDTQYF.

This clonotype was observed many times. V usage is TRBV9 and J usage is TRBJ2-7; 15 positions agree with TRBD2. The V gene's germline CDR1 is SGDLS and CDR2 YYNGEE. J was trimmed by 3 bases and V by 4 bases; bases with no gene match: 2. The CDR3 is 15 amino acids. This CDR3 reads CASSPGLAGGYEQYF. CDR3 bases: TGTGCCAGCAGCCCGGGACTAGCGGGAGGCTACGAGCAGTACTTC.

The chain links TRBV3-1 to TRBJ2-1; tentatively, D is TRBD1 or TRBD2 (5 bases each). Germline lookup yields CDR1 LGHDT and CDR2 YNNKEL (reference sequence). The CDR3 extends over 14 amino acids. Trimming stripped 4 bases from V and 4 bases from J, with 11 bases between. Here the CDR3 reads CASSPGRLYNEQFF. As DNA, the CDR3 is TGTGCCAGCAGCCCGGGACGCCTTTACAATGAGCAGTTCTTC.

This clonotype was detected ten times or more. The chain joins TRBV5-5 to TRBJ1-6; D is ambiguous. From germline, CDR1 is SGHKS and CDR2 YYEKEE (reference sequence). The CDR3 length is 11 residues. Trimming cost V 4 bases and J 10 bases, with 6 bases left between them. CDR3: CASSIGSPLHF. The CDR3 DNA is TGTGCCAGCAGCATCGGATCACCCCTCCACTTT.

As for this clonotype: With a much larger clone just one base away, this may be a read error. This rearrangement joins TRBV9 to TRBJ2-3, with a weak D call TRBD1 (7 bases). The CDR3 extends over 13 amino acids. Germline lookup yields CDR1 SGDLS and CDR2 YYNGEE. V dropped 3 bases and J dropped 14 bases, with 19 bases sitting between them. CDR3 DNA: TGTGCCAGCAGCGGAGGTGGAGGGGGCCGGGTGTATTTT. It yields the protein CASSGGGGGRVYF.

This sequence joins TRBV20-1 and TRBJ2-2; D unresolved. The germline V gene has CDR1 DFQATT and CDR2 SNEGSKA (reference sequence). CDR3 size: 13 residues. Trimming removed 5 bases at V and 1 base at J, with 8 bases between. CDR3 residues: CSALYRNTGELFF. The DNA of the CDR3 is TGCAGTGCTCTGTACCGGAACACCGGGGAGCTGTTTTTT.

Remarks on this clonotype: One end of the junction is discordant with germline, which a read error may explain. The rearrangement joins TRBV6-2 or TRBV6-3 to TRBJ2-1; no definite D call. Germline V gene lookup returns CDR1 MNHEY and CDR2 SVGEGT. The CDR3 is 15 residues long. The CDR3 spells CASRDPTSFYNDQFF. The CDR3 nucleotides are TGTGCCAGCAGGGACCCGACCAGCTTCTACAATGATCAGTTCTTC.

This clonotype occurred a few times. The chain recombines TRBV14 with TRBJ2-2; a possible D gene is TRBD2 (6 bases). Looked up from germline, CDR1 is SGHDN and CDR2 is FVKESK. V was trimmed by 1 base and J by 10 bases, leaving 16 bases between them. CDR3 length: 15 residues. The CDR3: CASSQAGTPGAELFF. The CDR3, as DNA: TGTGCCAGCAGCCAAGCCGGGACTCCGGGAGCGGAGCTGTTTTTT.

Many counts were recorded for this clonotype. The V call is TRBV19, the J call TRBJ1-4; D unresolved. Trimming took off 4 bases at V and 8 bases at J, with 17 bases between the two ends. The CDR3 loop spans 15 amino acids. From germline, CDR1 is LNHDA and CDR2 SQIVND (reference sequence). The CDR3 protein is CASSSEGLYGEKLFF. In DNA form, the CDR3 reads TGTGCCAGTAGTAGTGAAGGCCTGTATGGAGAAAAACTGTTTTTT.

The chain combines TRBV6-2 or TRBV6-3 with TRBJ2-7; unclear D gene. V gave up 2 bases and J gave up 5 bases, with 10 bases separating them. The germline gives CDR1 MNHEY, CDR2 SVGEGT. CDR3 length: 13 residues. DNA of the CDR3: TGTGCCAGCAGTTACATGCCCTGGGACGAGCAGTACGTC. Protein sequence: CASSYMPWDEQYV.

This chain joins TRBV5-6 and TRBJ2-5, with 10 bases identical to TRBD2. The CDR3 length is 15 residues. Germline V gives CDR1 SGHDT, CDR2 YYEEEE. Germline trimming cut 3 bases from V and 4 bases from J; bases unmatched to any gene: 6. The CDR3 sequence: CASSSISGGRETQYF. In DNA form, the CDR3 reads TGTGCCAGCAGCTCGATTAGCGGGGGGAGAGAGACCCAGTACTTC.

The table lists this clonotype with many counts. The V gene is TRBV14, the J gene TRBJ1-1; D unclear. Per the germline V gene, CDR1 is SGHDN and CDR2 is FVKESK. Trimming removed 5 bases from V and 1 base from J, with 8 bases in between. The CDR3 sequence is 13 residues long. Here the CDR3 DNA reads TGTGCCAGCAGCTCATACCAGAACACTGAAGCTTTCTTT. Encoded protein: CASSSYQNTEAFF.

This clonotype was seen at least ten times. V and J are TRBV5-5 and TRBJ2-7; 9 bases map to TRBD1. CDR3 length: 14 residues. J lost 5 bases, V lost 4 bases, and 7 bases had no gene match. The germline gives CDR1 SGHKS, CDR2 YYEKEE (reference sequence). The CDR3 region has the DNA TGTGCCAGCAGCCCCTGGGACAGGGCCCACGAGCAGTACTTC. Residues: CASSPWDRAHEQYF.

This clonotype was counted only a few times. The chain is built from TRBV28 and TRBJ1-1; weak D call: TRBD1 (5 bases). In germline, CDR1 is MDHEN, CDR2 SYDVKM. The CDR3 spans 14 residues. V lost 6 bases and J 3 bases, leaving 14 bases between the germline ends. This CDR3 is CASSLVRDYTEAFF. In DNA form, the CDR3 reads TGTGCCAGCAGCTTAGTAAGGGACTACACTGAAGCTTTCTTT. The full variable domain, completed using reference TRBV28 and TRBJ1-1, is DVKVTQSSRYLVKRTGEKVFLECVQDMDHENMFWYRQDPGLGLRLIYFSYDVKMKEKGDIPEGYSVSREKKERFSLILESASTNQTSMYLCASSLVRDYTEAFFGQGTRLTVV.

This chain connects TRBV7-2 to TRBJ2-7; TRBD1 matches at 9 bases. This CDR3 is built from 16 residues. CDR1 is SGHTA and CDR2 is FQGNSA in the germline V gene. The ends lost 5 bases at V and 5 bases at J; junction bases unmatched: 13. Here the CDR3 reads CASSPQSATGGNEQYF. CDR3 nucleotide sequence: TGTGCCAGCAGCCCACAAAGCGCGACAGGGGGTAACGAGCAGTACTTC.

This clonotype has just a few counts. The rearrangement links TRBV10-3 to TRBJ2-5; TRBD2 agrees at 12 bases. This CDR3 comprises 18 residues. V shed 0 bases, J shed 1 base, and the junction held 6 bases outside the gene matches. Looked up from germline, CDR1 is ENHRY and CDR2 is SYGVKD. The DNA for the CDR3 is TGTGCCATCAGTGAGTCGGTCCTAGCGGGAGGGATCCAAGAGACCCAGTACTTC. Its translation: CAISESVLAGGIQETQYF.

This clonotype was seen repeatedly, ten times or more. The V and J genes are TRBV19 and TRBJ2-7, with 8 bases fitting TRBD2. The trim removed 5 bases at V and 7 bases at J, leaving 10 bases unmatched. CDR3 size: 14 residues. Germline V CDR1 and CDR2: LNHDA, SQIVND (reference sequence). Here the CDR3 DNA reads TGTGCCAGTAGTCCAAGGACTAGCCCAAAGGAGCAGTACGTC. It encodes CASSPRTSPKEQYV.

This clonotype came up many times. This chain joins TRBV6-6 and TRBJ1-6, with a tentative D call TRBD1 (6 bases). The CDR3 runs to 14 residues. The germline CDR1 and CDR2 sequences are MNHNY and SVGAGI (reference sequence). Trimming left V 2 bases short and J 7 bases short, with 9 bases between. DNA of the CDR3: TGTGCCAGCAGTTACGGCACAGGGAATTCACCCCTCCACTTT. Protein product: CASSYGTGNSPLHF.

This clonotype occurred a few times. The V call is TRBV5-4, the J call TRBJ1-1, with D tentatively TRBD1 (5 bases). Germline CDR1 reads SGHNT; CDR2 reads YYREEE (reference sequence). V dropped 3 bases and J dropped 3 bases, with 15 bases sitting between them. This CDR3 has 15 amino acids. CDR3 bases: TGTGCCAGCAGCTCCAAGAGAGGGGACTACACTGAAGCTTTCTTT. Its translation: CASSSKRGDYTEAFF.

The chain couples TRBV28 to TRBJ2-7, with 8 positions matching TRBD2. This CDR3 has 14 residues. Germline V gene sequence: CDR1 MDHEN, CDR2 SYDVKM. V was pared by 7 bases and J by 2 bases, with 7 bases of the junction left unmatched. The CDR3 loop is CASTPTAGAYEQYF. Written as DNA, the CDR3 is TGTGCCAGCACCCCCACAGCGGGAGCCTACGAGCAGTACTTC.

The V gene is TRBV6-2 or TRBV6-3, the J gene TRBJ2-7, with TRBD1 matching over 8 bases. Unmatched junction bases numbered 6, after V lost 6 bases and J lost 5 bases. The CDR3 is 13 residues long. In germline, CDR1 is MNHEY, CDR2 SVGEGT. The CDR3 nucleotides are TGTGCCAGCAGATTGGACAGGGAAGACGAGCAGTACTTC. Translation: CASRLDREDEQYF.

CDR3 coding DNA: TGTGCCAGCAGCCCCGACAAGCTCAATGAGCAGTTCTTC. This codes for CASSPDKLNEQFF. This rearrangement joins TRBV7-3 to TRBJ2-1; D uncertain. The CDR3 is made up of 13 amino acids. Germline CDR1 SGHTA, CDR2 FQGTGA. Trimming cost V 5 bases and J 6 bases, with 11 bases left between them.

The J gene is TRBJ2-3, the V gene TRBV5-1, with D unclear. Trimming removed 0 bases from V and 3 bases from J, with 11 bases in between. This CDR3 contains 15 residues. The germline gives CDR1 SGHRS, CDR2 YFSETQ. CDR3 sequence: CASSLDGPPTDTQYF. CDR3 DNA sequence: TGCGCCAGCAGCTTGGACGGACCCCCTACAGATACGCAGTATTTT.

This clonotype was seen only once. V usage is TRBV6-1 and J usage is TRBJ2-6; D not certain. CDR3 size: 10 residues. Germline-derived CDR1 and CDR2 are MNHNS and SASEGT. Deletions cut 7 bases from V and 6 bases from J, with 1 base between. The CDR3 DNA follows: TGTGCCAGCATGGCCAACGTCCTGACTTTC. Amino acids: CASMANVLTF.

This clonotype was counted ten times or more. The V and J genes are TRBV6-5 and TRBJ2-1; D might be TRBD2 (7 bases). The V end was cut by 2 bases, the J end by 5 bases, with 10 bases between. The CDR3 totals 14 residues. CDR1 and CDR2 from the germline V gene are MNHEY and SVGAGI. CDR3 amino acids: CASSYGGADNEQFF. The CDR3 DNA sequence: TGTGCCAGCAGTTACGGGGGGGCCGACAATGAGCAGTTCTTC.

This clonotype was seen repeatedly, ten times or more. The chain uses TRBV5-4 and TRBJ1-1; D is unresolved. Germline loops: CDR1 SGHNT, CDR2 YYREEE (reference sequence). Trimming pared 4 bases from V and 3 bases from J, leaving 7 bases between. The CDR3 runs 12 residues. DNA of the CDR3: TGTGCCAGCAGCCGATTTGACACTGAAGCTTTCTTT. Its protein product is CASSRFDTEAFF. Complete variable domain (other parts from reference TRBV5-4 and TRBJ1-1): ETGVTQSPTHLIKTRGQQVTLRCSSQSGHNTVSWYQQALGQGPQFIFQYYREEENGRGNFPPRFSGLQFPNYSSELNVNALELDDSALYLCASSRFDTEAFFGQGTRLTVV.